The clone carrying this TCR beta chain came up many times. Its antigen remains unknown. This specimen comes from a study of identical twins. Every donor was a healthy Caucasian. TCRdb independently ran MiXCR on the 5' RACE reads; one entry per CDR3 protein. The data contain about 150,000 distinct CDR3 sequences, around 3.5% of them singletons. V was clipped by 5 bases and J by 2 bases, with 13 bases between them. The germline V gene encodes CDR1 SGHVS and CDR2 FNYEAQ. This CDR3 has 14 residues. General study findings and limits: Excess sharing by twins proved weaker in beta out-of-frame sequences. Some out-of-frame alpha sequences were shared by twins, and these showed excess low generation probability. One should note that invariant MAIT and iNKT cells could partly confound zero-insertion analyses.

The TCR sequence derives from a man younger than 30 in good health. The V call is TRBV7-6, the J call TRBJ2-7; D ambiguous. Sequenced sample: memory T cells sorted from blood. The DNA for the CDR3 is TGTGCCAGCAGCCTGGACCCTGGGACCTACGAGCAGTACTTC. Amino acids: CASSLDPGTYEQYF.